This TCR beta chain was captured by sequencing in a study of patients and donors after allogeneic stem cell transplantation. The CDR3 consists of 19 residues. The germline V gene encodes CDR1 SGHDT and CDR2 YYEEEE. The V gene lost 0 bases and the J gene lost 0 bases, with 18 bases spanning the gap. TCRdb passed the RT-PCR reads through MiXCR, listing each CDR3 protein once. The sample records about 200,000 distinct CDR3 sequences, 38% being singletons. This receptor was obtained from a human donor who was either an allogeneic HSCT recipient or a stem cell or donor lymphocyte infusion donor (not recorded which). It is not recorded whose cells these are; they may come from a transplant donor. The V gene is TRBV5-6, the J gene TRBJ1-4; no definite D call. Sequenced: blood, either unsorted or a sorted T cell fraction (not recorded which). This CDR3 is CASSLEAEGYTSTNEKLFF. The CDR3 nucleotides are TGTGCCAGCAGCTTGGAAGCAGAAGGTTACACCTCAACTAATGAAAAACTGTTTTTT.